Here is one T cell receptor beta chain with its context. Its antigen is currently unknown. Germline loops: CDR1 MDHEN, CDR2 SYDVKM. This CDR3 is built from 15 residues. Trimming took 4 bases from V and 2 from J; bases not matched to a gene: 6. The data originate from a study of cytomegalovirus exposure and HLA in healthy donors. Study findings and constraints: Most TCRs appeared rarely, but some public TCRs recurred in many donors. A link between a missense DCLRE1C variant and TCR beta V- and J-gene trimming emerged from a later analysis. Differences between HLA loci emerged in a later analysis of TCR association rates, with DRB1 most and HLA-C fewest. An analysis that was carried out later associated 17,000 or so TCR beta sequences with HLA alleles at 0.05 false discovery rate.

This PCR relied on a set of 60 Vbeta primers and 13 Jbeta primers. Measured with immunoSEQ multiplex PCR; TCRdb has only the in-frame clones, and not every one. The sample lists over 130,000 clones; roughly 83% were seen once. The V call is TRBV28, the J call TRBJ2-7; 9 bases are a match to TRBD2. The clonotype was recovered from a human donor in good health. The sample comprised PBMCs. The CDR3 here is CASSSSGVLTYEQYF. The CDR3 DNA sequence: TGTGCCAGCAGTTCTAGCGGGGTGCTTACCTACGAGCAGTACTTC.